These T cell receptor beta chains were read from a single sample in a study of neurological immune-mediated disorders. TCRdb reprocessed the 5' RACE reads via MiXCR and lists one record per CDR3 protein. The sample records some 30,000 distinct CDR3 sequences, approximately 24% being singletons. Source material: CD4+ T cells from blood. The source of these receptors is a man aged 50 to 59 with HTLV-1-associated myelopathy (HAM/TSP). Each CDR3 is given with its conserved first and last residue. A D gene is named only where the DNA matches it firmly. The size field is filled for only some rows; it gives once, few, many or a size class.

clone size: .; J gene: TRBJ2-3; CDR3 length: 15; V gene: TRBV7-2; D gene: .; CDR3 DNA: TGTGCCAGCAGCTTCGTTCGGGGACGCAAATATACGCAGTATTTT; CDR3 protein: CASSFVRGRKYTQYF
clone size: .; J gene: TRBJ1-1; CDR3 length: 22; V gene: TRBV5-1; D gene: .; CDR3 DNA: .; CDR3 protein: CASSFYICSASGVTGWGTEAFF
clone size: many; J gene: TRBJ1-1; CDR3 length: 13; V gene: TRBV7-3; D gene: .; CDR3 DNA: TGTGCCAGCAGCTACAGGGCGAACACTGAAGCTTTCTTT; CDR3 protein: CASSYRANTEAFF
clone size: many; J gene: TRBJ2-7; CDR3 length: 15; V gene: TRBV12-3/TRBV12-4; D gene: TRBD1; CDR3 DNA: TGTGCCAGCAGTCCAGACCGGGACAGGGTCGCGAAGCAGTACTTC; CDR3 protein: CASSPDRDRVAKQYF
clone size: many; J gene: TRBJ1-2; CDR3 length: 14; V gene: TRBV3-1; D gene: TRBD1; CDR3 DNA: TGTGCCAGCAGCCAACCGACAGGGGCGTATGGCTACACCTTC; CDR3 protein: CASSQPTGAYGYTF
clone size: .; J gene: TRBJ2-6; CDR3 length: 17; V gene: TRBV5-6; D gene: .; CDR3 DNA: TGTGCCAGCAGCTTGGCCCTGGCAGGGTCTGGGGCCAACGTCCTGACTTTC; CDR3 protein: CASSLALAGSGANVLTF
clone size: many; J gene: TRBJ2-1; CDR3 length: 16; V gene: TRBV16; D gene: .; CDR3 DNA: TGTGCCAGCAGCCAATCGCGGGCAGGGACATACAATGAGCAGTTCTTC; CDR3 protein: CASSQSRAGTYNEQFF
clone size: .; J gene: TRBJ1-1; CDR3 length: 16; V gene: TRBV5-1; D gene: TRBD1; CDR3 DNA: TGCGCCAGCAGATATACAGGGGGCGGCCCGAACACTGAAGCTTTCTTT; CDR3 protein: CASRYTGGGPNTEAFF
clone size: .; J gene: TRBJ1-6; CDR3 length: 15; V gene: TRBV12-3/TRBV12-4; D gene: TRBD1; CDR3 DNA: TGTGCCAGCAGTTTAACAGGGGGGGTAGATTCACCCCTCCACTTT; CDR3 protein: CASSLTGGVDSPLHF
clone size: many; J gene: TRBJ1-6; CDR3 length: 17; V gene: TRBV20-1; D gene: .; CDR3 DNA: TGCAGTGCTAGAGATCCTGGGCACACGTCATATAATTCACCCCTCCACTTT; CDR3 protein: CSARDPGHTSYNSPLHF
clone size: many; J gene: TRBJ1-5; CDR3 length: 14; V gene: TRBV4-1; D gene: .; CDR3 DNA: TGCGCCAGCAGCCAAGAACCAGGGGTGGGGCCCCAGCATTTT; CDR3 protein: CASSQEPGVGPQHF
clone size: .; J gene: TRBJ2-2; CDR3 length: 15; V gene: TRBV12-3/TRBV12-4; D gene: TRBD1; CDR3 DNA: TGTGCCAGCACCCGGGGACAGGGGGCGCCCGGGGAGCTGTTTTTT; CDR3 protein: CASTRGQGAPGELFF
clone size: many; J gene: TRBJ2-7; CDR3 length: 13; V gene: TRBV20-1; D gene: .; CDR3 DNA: TGCAGTGCTCGTAATAGCGGTTCCTACGAGCAGTACTTC; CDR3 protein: CSARNSGSYEQYF
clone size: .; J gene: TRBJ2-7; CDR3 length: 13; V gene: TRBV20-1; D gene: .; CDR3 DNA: TGCAGTGCTAGGGGGGTGGCAGGATACGAGCAGTACTTC; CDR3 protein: CSARGVAGYEQYF
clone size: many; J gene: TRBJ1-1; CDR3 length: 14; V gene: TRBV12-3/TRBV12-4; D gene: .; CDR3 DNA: TGTGCCAGCAGTTACGGACGGTTGAACACTGAAGCTTTCTTT; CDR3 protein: CASSYGRLNTEAFF
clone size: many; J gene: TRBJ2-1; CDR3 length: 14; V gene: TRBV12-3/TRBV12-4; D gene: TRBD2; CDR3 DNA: TGTGCCAGCAGTGCTAGCGGGAGAACGGCTGAGCAGTTCTTC; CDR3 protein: CASSASGRTAEQFF
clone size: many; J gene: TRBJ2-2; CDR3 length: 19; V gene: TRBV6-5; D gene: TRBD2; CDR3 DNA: TGTGCCAGCAAGCAAACTAAAGGACTAGCGGGAGGAGGGGACCGGGAGCTGTTTTTT; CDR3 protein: CASKQTKGLAGGGDRELFF
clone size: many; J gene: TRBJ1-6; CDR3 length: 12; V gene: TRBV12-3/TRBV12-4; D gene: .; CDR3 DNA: TGTGCCAGCAGTTTCGCTCATTCACCCCTCCACTTT; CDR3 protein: CASSFAHSPLHF
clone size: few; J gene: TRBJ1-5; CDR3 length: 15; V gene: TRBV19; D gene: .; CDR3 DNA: TGTGCCAGCGCGGATGAGCCCTATAGCAATCAGCCCCAGCATTTT; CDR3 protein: CASADEPYSNQPQHF
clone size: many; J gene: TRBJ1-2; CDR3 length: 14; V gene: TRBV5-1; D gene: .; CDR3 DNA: TGCGCCAGCAGCTTGGCAGAGATTAACTATGGCTACACCTTC; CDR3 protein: CASSLAEINYGYTF
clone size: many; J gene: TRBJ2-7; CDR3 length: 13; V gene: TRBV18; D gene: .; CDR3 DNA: TGTGCCAGCTCACCGATGCAGGACTACGAGCAGTACTTC; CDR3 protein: CASSPMQDYEQYF
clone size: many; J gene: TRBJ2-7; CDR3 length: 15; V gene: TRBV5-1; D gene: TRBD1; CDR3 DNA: TGCGCCAGCAGCCGGGACAGGGGGAGCTCCTACGAGCAGTACTTC; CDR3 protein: CASSRDRGSSYEQYF
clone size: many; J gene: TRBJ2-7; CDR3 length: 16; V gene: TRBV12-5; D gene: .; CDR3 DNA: TGTGCTAGTGGTTTGTCCAACACAGGGAGCTCCTACGAGCAGTACTTC; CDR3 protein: CASGLSNTGSSYEQYF
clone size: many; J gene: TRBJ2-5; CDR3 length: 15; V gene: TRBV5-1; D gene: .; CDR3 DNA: TGCGCCAGCAGTTTTCAGGGGCCCAATCCGGAGACCCAGTACTTC; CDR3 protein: CASSFQGPNPETQYF
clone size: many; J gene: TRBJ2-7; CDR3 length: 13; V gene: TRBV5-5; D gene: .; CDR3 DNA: TGTGCCAGCAGCCCCACAGGGATCCGCGAGCAGTACTTC; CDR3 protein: CASSPTGIREQYF
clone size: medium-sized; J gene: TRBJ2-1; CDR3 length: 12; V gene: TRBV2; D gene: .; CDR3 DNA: TGTGCCAGCAGTTTACTACGCAATGAGCAGTTCTTC; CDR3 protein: CASSLLRNEQFF
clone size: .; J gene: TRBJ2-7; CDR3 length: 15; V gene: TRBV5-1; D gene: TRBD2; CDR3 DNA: TGCGCCAGCAGCAGCGAACCGGGACTAGCGTACGAGCAGTACTTC; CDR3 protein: CASSSEPGLAYEQYF